The clone carrying this T cell receptor beta chain was counted a few times. Its matching antigen is unknown. These data originate in a study of cytomegalovirus exposure and HLA in healthy donors. Study-level results: TCR beta sequences reportedly predicted most subjects' HLA-A and HLA-B alleles accurately. In a later analysis, CMV-associated beta chains were mostly HLA-associated, it appeared.

The CDR3 covers 14 residues. Trimming pared 1 base from V and 0 bases from J, leaving 6 bases between. Germline loops: CDR1 MGHRA, CDR2 YSYEKL. The PCR made use of 60 Vbeta and 13 Jbeta primers. Profiled with immunoSEQ multiplex PCR; TCRdb holds only in-frame clones, not every one. This sample has fewer than 150,000 clones, with 55% to 80% found just once. This TCR came from a human donor in good health. The chain combines TRBV4-1 with TRBJ1-1; D call uncertain. Source material: PBMCs. The CDR3 coding sequence is TGCGCCAGCAGCCAAGCTACAGTGAACACTGAAGCTTTCTTT. Its translation is CASSQATVNTEAFF.